The clone carrying this T cell receptor beta chain was picked up one time. This sample was included in a study of shared clonotypes between healthy human individuals. The assay was carried out at the deep level. The authors distributed each subset's genomic DNA evenly over several immunoSEQ plates. Method: immunoSEQ multiplex PCR; TCRdb's copy keeps in-frame clones and lacks some. The table includes about 980,000 clones, 70% to 85% detected once. This clonotype was obtained from a man aged 18-30 years in good health. The sample consisted of memory CD4+ T cells sorted from blood. Subset denoted: CD45RA-negative fraction.

CDR3: CASSVLIAGGEQYF. The CDR3 DNA is TGTGCCAGCAGCGTGTTAATAGCGGGAGGCGAGCAGTACTTC. The chain joins TRBV9 to TRBJ2-7; 10 bases match TRBD2. There are 14 residues in the CDR3. J was trimmed by 6 bases and V by 2 bases; bases with no gene match: 5. Germline V CDR1 and CDR2: SGDLS, YYNGEE. The entire variable domain, with the rest obtained from reference TRBV9 and TRBJ2-7, is as follows: DSGVTQTPKHLITATGQRVTLRCSPRSGDLSVYWYQQSLDQGLQFLIQYYNGEERAKGNILERFSAQQFPDLHSELNLSSLELGDSALYFCASSVLIAGGEQYFGPGTRLTVT.